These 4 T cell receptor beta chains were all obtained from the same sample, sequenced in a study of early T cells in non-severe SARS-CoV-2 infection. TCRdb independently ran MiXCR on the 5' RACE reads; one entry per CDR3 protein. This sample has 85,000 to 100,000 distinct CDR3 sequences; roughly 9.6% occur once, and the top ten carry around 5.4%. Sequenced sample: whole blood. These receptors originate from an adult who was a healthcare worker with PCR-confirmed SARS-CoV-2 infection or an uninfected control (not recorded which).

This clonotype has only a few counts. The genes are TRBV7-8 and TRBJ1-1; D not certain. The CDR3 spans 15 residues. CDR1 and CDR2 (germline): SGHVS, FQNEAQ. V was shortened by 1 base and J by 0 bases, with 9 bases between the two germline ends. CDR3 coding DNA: TGTGCCAGCAGCTTAGACGGGGTTATGAACACTGAAGCTTTCTTT. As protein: CASSLDGVMNTEAFF.

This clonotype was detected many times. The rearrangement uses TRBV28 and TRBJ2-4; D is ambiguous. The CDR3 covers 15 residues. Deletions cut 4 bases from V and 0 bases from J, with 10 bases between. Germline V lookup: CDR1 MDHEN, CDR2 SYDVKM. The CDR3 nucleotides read TGTGCCAGCAGTTCTCCTGGGGTAGCCAAAAACATTCAGTACTTC. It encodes CASSSPGVAKNIQYF. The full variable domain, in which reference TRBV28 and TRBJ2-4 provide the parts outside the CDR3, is DVKVTQSSRYLVKRTGEKVFLECVQDMDHENMFWYRQDPGLGLRLIYFSYDVKMKEKGDIPEGYSVSREKKERFSLILESASTNQTSMYLCASSSPGVAKNIQYFGAGTRLSVL.

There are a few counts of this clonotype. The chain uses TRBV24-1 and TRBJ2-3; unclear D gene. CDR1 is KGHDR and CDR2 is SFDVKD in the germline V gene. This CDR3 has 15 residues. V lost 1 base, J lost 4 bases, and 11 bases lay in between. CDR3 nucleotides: TGTGCCACCAGTGATTTCCAGCTGAAGGCAGATACGCAGTATTTT. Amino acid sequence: CATSDFQLKADTQYF.

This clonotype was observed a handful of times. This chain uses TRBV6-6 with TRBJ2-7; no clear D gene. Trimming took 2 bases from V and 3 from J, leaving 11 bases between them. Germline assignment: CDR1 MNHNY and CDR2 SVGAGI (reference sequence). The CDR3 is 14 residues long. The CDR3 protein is CASSYLDNGYEQYF. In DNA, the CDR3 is TGTGCCAGCAGTTACCTCGACAATGGCTACGAGCAGTACTTC.